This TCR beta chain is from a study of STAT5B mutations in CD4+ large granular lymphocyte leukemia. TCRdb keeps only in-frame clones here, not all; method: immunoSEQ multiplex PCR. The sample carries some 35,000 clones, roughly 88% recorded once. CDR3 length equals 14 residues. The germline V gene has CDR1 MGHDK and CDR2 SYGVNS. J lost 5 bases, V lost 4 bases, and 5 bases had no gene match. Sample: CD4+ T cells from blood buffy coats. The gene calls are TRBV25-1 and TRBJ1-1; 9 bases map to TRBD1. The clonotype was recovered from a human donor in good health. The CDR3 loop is CASSVRDRVTEAFF. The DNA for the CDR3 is TGTGCCAGCAGTGTCCGGGACAGGGTTACTGAAGCTTTCTTT.